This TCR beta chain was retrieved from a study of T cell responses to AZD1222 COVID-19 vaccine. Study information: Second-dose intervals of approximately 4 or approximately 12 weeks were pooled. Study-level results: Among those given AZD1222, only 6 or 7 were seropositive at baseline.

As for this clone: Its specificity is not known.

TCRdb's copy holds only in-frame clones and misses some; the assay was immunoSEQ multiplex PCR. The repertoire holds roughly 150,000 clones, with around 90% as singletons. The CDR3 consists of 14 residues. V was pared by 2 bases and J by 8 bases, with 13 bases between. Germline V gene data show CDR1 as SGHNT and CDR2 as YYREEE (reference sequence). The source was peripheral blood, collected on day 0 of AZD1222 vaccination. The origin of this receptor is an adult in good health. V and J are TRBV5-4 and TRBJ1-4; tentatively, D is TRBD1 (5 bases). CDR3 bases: TGTGCCAGCAGCTTCGGACAACGGGTCGAAAAACTGTTTTTT. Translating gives CASSFGQRVEKLFF.